This T cell receptor beta chain was identified during a study of blood T cell repertoires in COVID-19. The CDR3 totals 16 residues. With 0 bases removed from V and 4 bases from J, the gap between germline ends came to 16 bases. CDR1 and CDR2 from the germline V gene are MNHEY and SVGAGI. Only a few counts were recorded for this clone. Sequencing used immunoSEQ multiplex PCR; TCRdb keeps in-frame clones, though not all of them. The repertoire consists of about 300,000 clones, with 85% to 90% occurring once and the leading ten covering 6.3%. The receptor comes from a woman between 45 and 60 years old with COVID-19, enrolled during active disease. The J gene is TRBJ2-7, the V gene TRBV6-5; possible D gene TRBD2, 6 bases. Sequencing was done on a sample of peripheral blood. The CDR3 DNA is TGTGCCAGCAGTTACTCGATTCAATCGGGAGCTTACGAGCAGTACTTC. As protein: CASSYSIQSGAYEQYF.